The source of this T cell receptor (beta chain) is a study of T cell changes during pregnancy in multiple sclerosis. The repertoire was sequenced with immunoSEQ multiplex PCR; TCRdb's copy has only in-frame clones and lacks some. Counted here are about 24,000 clones, around 87% occurring once; the ten biggest clones make up 0.8% to 1.3%. CDR1 and CDR2 (germline): LNHDA, SQIVND (reference sequence). The CDR3 runs 15 residues. V was pared by 4 bases and J by 3 bases, with 3 bases of the junction left unmatched. This chain links TRBV19 with TRBJ2-7, with TRBD2 matching over 13 bases. This specimen consisted of CD4+ T cells from peripheral blood mononuclear cells, obtained in the second trimester of pregnancy. The source is a female donor in good health, enrolled as a control in a pregnancy study. This chain's CDR3 is CASSRTSGGVYEQYF. The CDR3 region has the DNA TGTGCCAGTAGTAGGACTAGCGGGGGCGTCTACGAGCAGTACTTC.